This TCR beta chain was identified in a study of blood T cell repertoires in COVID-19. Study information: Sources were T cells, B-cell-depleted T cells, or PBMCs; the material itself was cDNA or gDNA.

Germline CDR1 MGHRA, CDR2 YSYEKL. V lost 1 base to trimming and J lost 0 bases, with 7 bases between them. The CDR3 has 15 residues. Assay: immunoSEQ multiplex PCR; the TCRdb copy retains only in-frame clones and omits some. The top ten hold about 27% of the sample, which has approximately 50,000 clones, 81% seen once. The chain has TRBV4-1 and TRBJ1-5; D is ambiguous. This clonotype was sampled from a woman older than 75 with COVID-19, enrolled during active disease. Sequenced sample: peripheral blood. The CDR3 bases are TGCGCCAGCAGCCAAGTACGGGATAGCAATCAGCCCCAGCATTTT. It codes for CASSQVRDSNQPQHF.